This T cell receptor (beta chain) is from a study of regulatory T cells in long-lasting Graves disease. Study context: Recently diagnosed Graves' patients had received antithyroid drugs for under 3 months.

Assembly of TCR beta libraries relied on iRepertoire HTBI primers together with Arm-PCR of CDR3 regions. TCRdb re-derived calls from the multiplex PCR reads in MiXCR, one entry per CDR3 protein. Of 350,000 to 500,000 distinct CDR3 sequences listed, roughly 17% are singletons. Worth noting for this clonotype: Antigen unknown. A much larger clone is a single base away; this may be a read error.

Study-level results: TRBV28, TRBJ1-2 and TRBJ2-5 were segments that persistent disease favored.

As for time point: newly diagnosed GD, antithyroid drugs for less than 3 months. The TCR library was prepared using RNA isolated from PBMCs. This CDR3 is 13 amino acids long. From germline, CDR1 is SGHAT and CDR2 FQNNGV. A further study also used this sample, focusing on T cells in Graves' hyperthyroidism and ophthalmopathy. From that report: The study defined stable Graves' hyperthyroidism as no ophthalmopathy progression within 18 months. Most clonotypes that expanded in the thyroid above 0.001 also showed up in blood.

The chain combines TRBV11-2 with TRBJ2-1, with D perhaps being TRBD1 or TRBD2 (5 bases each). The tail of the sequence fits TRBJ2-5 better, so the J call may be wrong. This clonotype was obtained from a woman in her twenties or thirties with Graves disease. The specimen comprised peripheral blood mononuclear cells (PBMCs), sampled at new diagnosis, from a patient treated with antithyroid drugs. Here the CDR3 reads CASIGTSQETQYF. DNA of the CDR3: TGTGCCAGCATCGGGACGTCCCAAGAGACCCAGTACTTC.